Listed here is a single T cell receptor (beta chain). The record originates from a study of blood T cell repertoires in COVID-19. Study-level information: COVID-19 samples collected from the United States, Italy and Spain covered acute and convalescent phases. PBMCs, B-cell-depleted T cells, or T cells provided the cDNA or gDNA that made up the material.

CDR1 is SGHNT and CDR2 is YYREEE in the germline V gene (reference sequence). The CDR3 consists of 18 residues. V lost 0 bases to trimming and J lost 1 base; unmatched junction nucleotides: 8. Seattle's enrolled individuals joined amid active infection and were then monitored longitudinally. Methods used by the authors: Cell counts per sample came from amplifying reference gene primers. Clones were sequenced by immunoSEQ multiplex PCR, and TCRdb holds only the in-frame ones, with some missing. From that table come the V and J calls and clone size; the DNA was used to work out D and trimming. Among some 270,000 clones, 90% were seen once, and the ten largest hold roughly 2%.

The chain combines TRBV5-4 with TRBJ1-3; 9 positions match TRBD1. This TCR was recovered from a woman in her sixties or seventies with COVID-19, enrolled during active disease. Sequenced sample: peripheral blood. CDR3 region: CASSLAKGQGVSGNTIYF. The CDR3 DNA is TGTGCCAGCAGCTTGGCCAAGGGACAGGGTGTTTCTGGAAACACCATATATTTT.